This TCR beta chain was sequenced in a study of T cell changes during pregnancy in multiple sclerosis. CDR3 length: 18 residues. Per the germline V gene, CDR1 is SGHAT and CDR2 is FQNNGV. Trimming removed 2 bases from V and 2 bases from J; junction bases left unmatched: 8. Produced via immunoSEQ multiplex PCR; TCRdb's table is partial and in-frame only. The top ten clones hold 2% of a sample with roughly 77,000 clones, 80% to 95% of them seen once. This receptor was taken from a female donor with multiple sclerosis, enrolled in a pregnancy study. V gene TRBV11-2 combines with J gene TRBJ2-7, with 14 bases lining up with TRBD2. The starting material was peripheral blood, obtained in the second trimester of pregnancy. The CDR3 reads CASSLIGTSGGPTYEQYF. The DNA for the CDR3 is TGTGCCAGCAGCTTAATCGGGACTAGCGGGGGCCCCACCTACGAGCAGTACTTC.